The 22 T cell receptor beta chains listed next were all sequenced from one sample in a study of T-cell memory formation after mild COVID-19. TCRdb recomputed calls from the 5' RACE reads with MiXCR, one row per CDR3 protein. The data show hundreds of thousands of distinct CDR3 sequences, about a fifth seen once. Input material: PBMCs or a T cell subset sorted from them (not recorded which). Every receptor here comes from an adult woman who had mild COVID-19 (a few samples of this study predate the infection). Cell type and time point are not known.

The CDR3 loop reads CASSQGQELNSPLHF. In nucleotides, the CDR3 is TGTGCCAGCAGCCAGGGACAGGAACTTAATTCACCCCTCCACTTT. The J gene is TRBJ1-6, the V gene TRBV3-1; 8 nucleotides agree with TRBD1. This CDR3 is 15 amino acids long. V lost 3 bases to trimming and J lost 6 bases; unmatched junction nucleotides: 4. Germline CDR1 and CDR2: LGHDT and YNNKEL (reference sequence). The variable domain in full, completed from reference TRBV3-1 and TRBJ1-6, reads DTAVSQTPKYLVTQMGNDKSIKCEQNLGHDTMYWYKQDSKKFLKIMFSYNNKELIINETVPNRFSPKSPDKAHLNLHINSLELGDSAVYFCASSQGQELNSPLHFGNGTRLTVT.

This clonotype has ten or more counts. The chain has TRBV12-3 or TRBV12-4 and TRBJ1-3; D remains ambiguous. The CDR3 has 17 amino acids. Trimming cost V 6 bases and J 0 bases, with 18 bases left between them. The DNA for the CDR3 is TGTGCCAGCAGCCCTCAAGCGAAGGTCCCCTCTGGAAACACCATATATTTT. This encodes CASSPQAKVPSGNTIYF.

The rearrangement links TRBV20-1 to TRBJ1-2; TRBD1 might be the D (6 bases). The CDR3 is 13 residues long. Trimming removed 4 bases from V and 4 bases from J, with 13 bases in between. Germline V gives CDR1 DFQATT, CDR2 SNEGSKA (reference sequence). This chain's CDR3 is CSATDRLAYGYTF. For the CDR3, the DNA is TGCAGTGCTACAGACAGGCTTGCCTATGGCTACACCTTC.

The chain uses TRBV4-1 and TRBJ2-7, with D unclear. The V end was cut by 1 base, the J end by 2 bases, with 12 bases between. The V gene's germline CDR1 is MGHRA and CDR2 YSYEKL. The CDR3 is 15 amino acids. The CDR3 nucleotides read TGCGCCAGCAGCCAAGGATCACTGGGCACCTACGAGCAGTACTTC. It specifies CASSQGSLGTYEQYF.

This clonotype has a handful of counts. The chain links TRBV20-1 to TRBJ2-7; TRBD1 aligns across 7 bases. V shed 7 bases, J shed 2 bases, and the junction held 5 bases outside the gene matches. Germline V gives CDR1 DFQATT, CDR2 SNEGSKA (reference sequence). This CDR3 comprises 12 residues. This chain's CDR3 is CSVAQGTYEQYF. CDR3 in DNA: TGCAGTGTTGCACAGGGGACCTACGAGCAGTACTTC.

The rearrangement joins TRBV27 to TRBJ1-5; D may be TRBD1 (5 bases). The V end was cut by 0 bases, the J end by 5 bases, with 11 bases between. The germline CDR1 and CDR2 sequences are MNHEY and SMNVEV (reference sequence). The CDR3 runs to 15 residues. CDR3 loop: CASSLSATAYQPQHF. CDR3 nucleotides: TGTGCCAGCAGTTTATCCGCGACAGCATATCAGCCCCAGCATTTT.

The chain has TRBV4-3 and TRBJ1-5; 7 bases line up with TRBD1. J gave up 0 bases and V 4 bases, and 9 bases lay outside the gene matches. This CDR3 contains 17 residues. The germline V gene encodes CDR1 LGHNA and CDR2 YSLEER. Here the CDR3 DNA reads TGCGCCAGCAGCCGACCGGGACAGCCTTGTAGCAATCAGCCCCAGCATTTT. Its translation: CASSRPGQPCSNQPQHF.

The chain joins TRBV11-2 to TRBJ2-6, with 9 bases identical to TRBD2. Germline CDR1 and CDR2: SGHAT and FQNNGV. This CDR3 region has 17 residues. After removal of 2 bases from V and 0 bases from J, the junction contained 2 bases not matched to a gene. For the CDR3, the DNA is TGTGCCAGCAGCTTAAGACTAGCGGTCTCTGGGGCCAACGTCCTGACTTTC. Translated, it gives CASSLRLAVSGANVLTF. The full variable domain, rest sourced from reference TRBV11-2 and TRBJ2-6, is EAGVAQSPRYKIIEKRQSVAFWCNPISGHATLYWYQQILGQGPKLLIQFQNNGVVDDSQLPKDRFSAERLKGVDSTLKIQPAKLEDSAVYLCASSLRLAVSGANVLTFGAGSRLTVL.

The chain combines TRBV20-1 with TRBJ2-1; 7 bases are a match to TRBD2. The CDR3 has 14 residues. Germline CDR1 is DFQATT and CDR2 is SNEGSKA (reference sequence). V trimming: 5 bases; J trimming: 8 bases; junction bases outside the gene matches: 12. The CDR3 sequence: CSADPGTTHHEQFF. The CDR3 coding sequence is TGCAGTGCTGACCCCGGGACTACCCACCATGAGCAGTTCTTC.

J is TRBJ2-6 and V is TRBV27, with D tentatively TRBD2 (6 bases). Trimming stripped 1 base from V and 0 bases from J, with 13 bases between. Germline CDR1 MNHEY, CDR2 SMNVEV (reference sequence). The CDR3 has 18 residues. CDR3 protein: CASSLWPSGGSGANVLTF. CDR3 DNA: TGTGCCAGCAGTTTATGGCCCTCCGGGGGCTCTGGGGCCAACGTCCTGACTTTC.

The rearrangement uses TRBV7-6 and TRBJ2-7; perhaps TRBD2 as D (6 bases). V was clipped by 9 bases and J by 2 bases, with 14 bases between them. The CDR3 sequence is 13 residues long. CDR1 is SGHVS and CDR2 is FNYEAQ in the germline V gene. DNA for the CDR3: TGTGCCAGTAGCGGTGAAGGCACCTACGAGCAGTACTTC. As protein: CASSGEGTYEQYF.

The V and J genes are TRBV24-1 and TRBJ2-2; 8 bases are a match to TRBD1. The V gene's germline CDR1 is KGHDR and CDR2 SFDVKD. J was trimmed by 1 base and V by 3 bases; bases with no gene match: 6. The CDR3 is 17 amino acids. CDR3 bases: TGTGCCACCAGTGATCACGGGACAGGCAAGAACACCGGGGAGCTGTTTTTT. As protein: CATSDHGTGKNTGELFF.

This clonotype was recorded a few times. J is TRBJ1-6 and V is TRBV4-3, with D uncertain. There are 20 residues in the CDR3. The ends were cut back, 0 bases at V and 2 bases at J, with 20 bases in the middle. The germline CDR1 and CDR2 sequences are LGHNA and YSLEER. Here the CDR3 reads CASSQDIVRSRTPYNSPLHF. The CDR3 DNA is TGCGCCAGCAGCCAAGATATAGTCAGATCTCGAACCCCCTATAATTCACCCCTCCACTTT.

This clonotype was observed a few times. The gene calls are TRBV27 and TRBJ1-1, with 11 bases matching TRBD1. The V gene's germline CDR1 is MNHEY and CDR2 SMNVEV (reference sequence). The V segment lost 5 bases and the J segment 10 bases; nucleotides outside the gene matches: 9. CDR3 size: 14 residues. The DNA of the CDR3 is TGTGCCAGCAGTCGCGGACAGGGGGCGACGGGAGCTTTCTTT. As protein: CASSRGQGATGAFF.

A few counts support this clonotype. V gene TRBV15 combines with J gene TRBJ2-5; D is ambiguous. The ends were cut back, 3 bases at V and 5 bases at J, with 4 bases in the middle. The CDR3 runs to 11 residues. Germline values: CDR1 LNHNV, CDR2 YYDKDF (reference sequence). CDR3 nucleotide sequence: TGTGCCACCAGCAGCACGGAGACCCAGTACTTC. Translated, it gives CATSSTETQYF.

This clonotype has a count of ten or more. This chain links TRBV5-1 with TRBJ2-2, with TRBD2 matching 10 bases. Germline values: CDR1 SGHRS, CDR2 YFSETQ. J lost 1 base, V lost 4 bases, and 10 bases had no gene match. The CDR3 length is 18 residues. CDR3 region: CASSRWGRTSGNTGELFF. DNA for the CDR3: TGCGCCAGCAGCCGATGGGGGCGGACTAGCGGGAACACCGGGGAGCTGTTTTTT. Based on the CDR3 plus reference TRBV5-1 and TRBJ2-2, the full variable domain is KAGVTQTPRYLIKTRGQQVTLSCSPISGHRSVSWYQQTPGQGLQFLFEYFSETQRNKGNFPGRFSGRQFSNSRSEMNVSTLELGDSALYLCASSRWGRTSGNTGELFFGEGSRLTVL.

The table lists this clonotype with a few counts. The CDR3, as DNA: TGTGCCAGCAGCTTACCAGCAACCCTCTCCTACAATGAGCAGTTCTTC. Translated, it gives CASSLPATLSYNEQFF. The rearrangement joins TRBV7-9 to TRBJ2-1, with no clear D. The CDR3 has 16 residues. Looked up from germline, CDR1 is SEHNR and CDR2 is FQNEAQ (reference sequence). The V gene lost 2 bases and the J gene lost 0 bases, with 11 bases spanning the gap.

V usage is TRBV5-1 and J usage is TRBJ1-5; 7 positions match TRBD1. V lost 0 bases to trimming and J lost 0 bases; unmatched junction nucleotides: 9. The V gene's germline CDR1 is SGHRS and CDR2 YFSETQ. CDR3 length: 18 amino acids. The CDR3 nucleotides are TGCGCCAGCAGCTTGGGACAGGGAGGATCTTATAGCAATCAGCCCCAGCATTTT. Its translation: CASSLGQGGSYSNQPQHF.

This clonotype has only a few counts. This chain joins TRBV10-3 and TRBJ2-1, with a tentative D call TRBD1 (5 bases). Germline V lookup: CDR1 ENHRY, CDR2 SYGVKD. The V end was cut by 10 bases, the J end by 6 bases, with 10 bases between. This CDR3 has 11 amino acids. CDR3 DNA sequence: TGTGCCAGCGGTAGGGGCAATGAGCAGTTCTTC. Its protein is CASGRGNEQFF.

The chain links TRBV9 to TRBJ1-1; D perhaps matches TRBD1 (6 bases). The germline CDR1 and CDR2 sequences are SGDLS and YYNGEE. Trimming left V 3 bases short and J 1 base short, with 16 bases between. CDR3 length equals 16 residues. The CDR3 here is CASSEALTGANTEAFF. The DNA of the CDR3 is TGTGCCAGCAGCGAGGCCCTCACGGGGGCGAACACTGAAGCTTTCTTT.

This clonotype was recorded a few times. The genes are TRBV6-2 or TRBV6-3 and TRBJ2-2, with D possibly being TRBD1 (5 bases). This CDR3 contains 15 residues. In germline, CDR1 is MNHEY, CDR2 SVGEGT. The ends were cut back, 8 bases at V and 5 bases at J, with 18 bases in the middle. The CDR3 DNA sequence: TGTGCCAGCCAATACCGCCGACAGACGACCGGGGAGCTGTTTTTT. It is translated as CASQYRRQTTGELFF.

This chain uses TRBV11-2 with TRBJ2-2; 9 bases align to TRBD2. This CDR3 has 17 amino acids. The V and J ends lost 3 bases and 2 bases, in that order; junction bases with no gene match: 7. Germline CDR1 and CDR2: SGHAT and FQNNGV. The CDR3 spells CASSLSSGAINTGELFF. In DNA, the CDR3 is TGTGCCAGCAGCTTGTCTAGCGGGGCGATCAACACCGGGGAGCTGTTTTTT.